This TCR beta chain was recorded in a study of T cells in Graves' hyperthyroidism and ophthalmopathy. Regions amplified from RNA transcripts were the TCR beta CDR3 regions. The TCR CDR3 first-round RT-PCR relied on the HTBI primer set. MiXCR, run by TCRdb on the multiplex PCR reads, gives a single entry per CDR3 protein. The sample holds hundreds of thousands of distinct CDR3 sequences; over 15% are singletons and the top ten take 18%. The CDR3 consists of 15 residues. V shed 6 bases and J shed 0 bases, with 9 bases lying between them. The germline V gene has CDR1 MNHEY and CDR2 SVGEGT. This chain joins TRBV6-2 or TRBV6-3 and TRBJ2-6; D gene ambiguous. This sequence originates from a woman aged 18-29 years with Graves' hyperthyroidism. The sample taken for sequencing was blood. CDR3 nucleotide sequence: TGTGCCAGCAGATGGGATCCCTCTGGGGCCAACGTCCTGACTTTC. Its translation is CASRWDPSGANVLTF.